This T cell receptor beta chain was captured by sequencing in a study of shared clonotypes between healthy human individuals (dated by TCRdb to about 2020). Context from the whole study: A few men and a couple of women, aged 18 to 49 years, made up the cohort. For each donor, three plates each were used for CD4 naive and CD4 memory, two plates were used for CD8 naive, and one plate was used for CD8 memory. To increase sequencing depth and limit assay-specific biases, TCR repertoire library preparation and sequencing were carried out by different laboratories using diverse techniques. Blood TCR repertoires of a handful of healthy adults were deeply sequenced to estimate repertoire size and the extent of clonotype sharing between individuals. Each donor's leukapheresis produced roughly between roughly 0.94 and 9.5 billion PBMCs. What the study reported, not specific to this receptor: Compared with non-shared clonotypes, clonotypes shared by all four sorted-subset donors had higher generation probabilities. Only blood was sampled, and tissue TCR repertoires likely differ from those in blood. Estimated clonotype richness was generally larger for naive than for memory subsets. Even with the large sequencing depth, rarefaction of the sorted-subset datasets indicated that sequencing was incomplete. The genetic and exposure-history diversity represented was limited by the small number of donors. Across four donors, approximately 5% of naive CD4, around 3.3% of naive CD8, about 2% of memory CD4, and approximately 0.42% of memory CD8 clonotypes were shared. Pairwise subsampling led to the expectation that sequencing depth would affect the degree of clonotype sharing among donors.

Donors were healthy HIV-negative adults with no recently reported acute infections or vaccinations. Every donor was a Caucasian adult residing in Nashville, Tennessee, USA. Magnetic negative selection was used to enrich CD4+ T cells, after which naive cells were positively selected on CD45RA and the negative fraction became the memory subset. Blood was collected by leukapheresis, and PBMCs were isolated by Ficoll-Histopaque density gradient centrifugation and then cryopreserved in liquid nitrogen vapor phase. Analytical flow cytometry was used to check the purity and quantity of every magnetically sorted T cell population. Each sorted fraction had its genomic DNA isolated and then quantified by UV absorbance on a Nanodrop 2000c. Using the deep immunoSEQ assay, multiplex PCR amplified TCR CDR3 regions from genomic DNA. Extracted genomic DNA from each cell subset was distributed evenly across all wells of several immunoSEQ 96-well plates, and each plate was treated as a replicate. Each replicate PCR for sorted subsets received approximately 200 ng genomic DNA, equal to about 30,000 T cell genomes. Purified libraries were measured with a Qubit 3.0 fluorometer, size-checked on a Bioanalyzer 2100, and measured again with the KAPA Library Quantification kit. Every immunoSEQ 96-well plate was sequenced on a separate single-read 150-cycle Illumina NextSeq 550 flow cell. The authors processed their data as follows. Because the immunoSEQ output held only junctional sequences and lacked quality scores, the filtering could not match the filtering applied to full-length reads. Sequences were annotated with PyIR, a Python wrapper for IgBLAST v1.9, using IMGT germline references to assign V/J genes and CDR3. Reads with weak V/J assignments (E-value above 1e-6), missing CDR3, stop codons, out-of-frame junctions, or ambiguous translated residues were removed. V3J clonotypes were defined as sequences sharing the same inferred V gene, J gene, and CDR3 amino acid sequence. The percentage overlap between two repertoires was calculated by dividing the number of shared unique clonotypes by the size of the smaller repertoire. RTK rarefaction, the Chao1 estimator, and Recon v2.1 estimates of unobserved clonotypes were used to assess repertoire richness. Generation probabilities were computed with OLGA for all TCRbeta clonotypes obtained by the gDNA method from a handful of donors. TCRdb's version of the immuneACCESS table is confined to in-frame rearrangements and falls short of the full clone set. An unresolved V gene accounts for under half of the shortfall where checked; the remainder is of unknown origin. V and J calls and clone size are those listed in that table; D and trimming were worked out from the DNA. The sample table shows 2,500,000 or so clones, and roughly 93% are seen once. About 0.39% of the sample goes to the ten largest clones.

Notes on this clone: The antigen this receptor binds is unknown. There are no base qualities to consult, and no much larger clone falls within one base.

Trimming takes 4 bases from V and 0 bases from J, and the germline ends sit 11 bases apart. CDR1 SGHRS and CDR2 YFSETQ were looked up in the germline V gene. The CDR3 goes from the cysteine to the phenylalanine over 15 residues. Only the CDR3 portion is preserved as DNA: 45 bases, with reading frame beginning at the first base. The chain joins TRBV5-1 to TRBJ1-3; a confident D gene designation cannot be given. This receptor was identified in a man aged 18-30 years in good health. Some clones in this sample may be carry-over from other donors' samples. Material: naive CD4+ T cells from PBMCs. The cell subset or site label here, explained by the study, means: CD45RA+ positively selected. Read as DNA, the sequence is TGCGCCAGCAGCCCGTCAGACCGCTCTGGAAACACCATATATTTT. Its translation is CASSPSDRSGNTIYF.